Listed here are 6 T cell receptor beta chains from one sample, sequenced in a study of blood T cell repertoires in COVID-19. Sequencing was performed with immunoSEQ multiplex PCR; in TCRdb, only in-frame clones are kept and a portion is missing. The sample has 150,000 to 200,000 clones, approximately 90% seen once. Specimen: peripheral blood. All receptors derive from a woman older than 75 in a cohort sampled during active or convalescent COVID-19.

This rearrangement joins TRBV6-5 to TRBJ2-5; maybe TRBD2 (5 bases). Germline V gives CDR1 MNHEY, CDR2 SVGAGI. The CDR3 has 14 residues. V was clipped by 5 bases and J by 0 bases, with 10 bases between them. CDR3 sequence reads: CASSLNGDQETQYF. The CDR3 DNA reads TGTGCCAGCAGTCTGAACGGGGACCAAGAGACCCAGTACTTC.

The J gene is TRBJ1-2, the V gene TRBV5-5; a weak D match, TRBD1 (5 bases). The CDR3 length is 13 residues. Germline CDR1 and CDR2: SGHKS and YYEKEE (reference sequence). V was pared by 5 bases and J by 3 bases, with 11 bases between. In DNA form, the CDR3 reads TGTGCCAGCAGACCGACAGAGGACTATGGCTACACCTTC. This gives the protein CASRPTEDYGYTF.

The chain carries TRBV7-9 and TRBJ1-1; 7 positions match TRBD1. V lost 4 bases and J lost 6; bases outside the gene matches: 11. The germline V gene encodes CDR1 SEHNR and CDR2 FQNEAQ (reference sequence). The CDR3 consists of 15 residues. The CDR3 sequence: CASSSRTGTPPEAFF. The CDR3 DNA follows: TGTGCCAGCAGCTCCAGGACAGGAACTCCTCCTGAAGCTTTCTTT.

The chain recombines TRBV6-5 with TRBJ1-2; D uncertain. There are 14 residues in the CDR3. The germline V gene has CDR1 MNHEY and CDR2 SVGAGI. The V end was cut by 6 bases, the J end by 9 bases, with 20 bases between. CDR3 loop: CASRPPAGFLSYTF. CDR3 sequence (DNA): TGTGCCAGCAGACCTCCCGCGGGGTTTTTGAGCTACACCTTC.

CDR3 in DNA: TGTGCCAGCAGCCCAGGTCAGGGCCAGGGGGGCACAGATACGCAGTATTTT. This translates into CASSPGQGQGGTDTQYF. The J gene is TRBJ2-3, the V gene TRBV7-9; 7 positions match TRBD1. Germline CDR1 is SEHNR and CDR2 is FQNEAQ (reference sequence). The CDR3 has 17 amino acids. J gave up 1 base and V 5 bases, and 12 bases lay outside the gene matches. The variable domain in full, with the rest retrieved from reference TRBV7-9 and TRBJ2-3, is DTGVSQNPRHKITKRGQNVTFRCDPISEHNRLYWYRQTLGQGPEFLTYFQNEAQLEKSRLLSDRFSAERPKGSFSTLEIQRTEQGDSAMYLCASSPGQGQGGTDTQYFGPGTRLTVL.

This clone has more than one count but fewer than ten. This chain uses TRBV3-1 (or the pseudogene TRBV3-2) with TRBJ1-2; tentatively, D is TRBD1 (6 bases). The CDR3 is 13 amino acids. V lost 4 bases and J lost 4, with 10 bases in between. Per the germline V gene, CDR1 is LGHDT and CDR2 is YNNKEL (reference sequence). CDR3 coding DNA: TGTGCCAGCAGCCCAGGACAGTTCTATGGCTACACCTTC. It is translated as CASSPGQFYGYTF.